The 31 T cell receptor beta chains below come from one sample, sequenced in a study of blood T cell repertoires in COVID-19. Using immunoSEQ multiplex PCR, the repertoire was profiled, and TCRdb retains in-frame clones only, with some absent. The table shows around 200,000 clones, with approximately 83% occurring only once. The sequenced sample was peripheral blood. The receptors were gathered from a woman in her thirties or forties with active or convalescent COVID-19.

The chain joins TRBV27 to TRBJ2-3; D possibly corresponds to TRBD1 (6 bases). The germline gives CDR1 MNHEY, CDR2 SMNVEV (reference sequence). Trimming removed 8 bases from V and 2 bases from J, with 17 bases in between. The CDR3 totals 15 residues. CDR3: CASPTVRGNTDTQYF. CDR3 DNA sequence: TGTGCCAGCCCCACCGTGAGGGGGAACACAGATACGCAGTATTTT.

CDR3 protein: CASVGDRNSPLHF. For the CDR3, the DNA is TGTGCCAGCGTCGGGGACAGAAATTCACCCCTCCACTTT. This chain connects TRBV11-2 to TRBJ1-6; 7 nucleotides match TRBD1. This CDR3 region has 13 residues. Germline lookup yields CDR1 SGHAT and CDR2 FQNNGV. With V trimmed by 8 bases and J by 7 bases, 5 bases remained unmatched.

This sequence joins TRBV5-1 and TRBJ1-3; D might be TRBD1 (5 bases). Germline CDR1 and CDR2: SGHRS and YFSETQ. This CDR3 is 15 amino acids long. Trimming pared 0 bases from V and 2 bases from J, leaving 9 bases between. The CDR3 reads CASSLVAGTGNTIYF. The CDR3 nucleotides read TGCGCCAGCAGCTTGGTGGCAGGGACTGGAAACACCATATATTTT.

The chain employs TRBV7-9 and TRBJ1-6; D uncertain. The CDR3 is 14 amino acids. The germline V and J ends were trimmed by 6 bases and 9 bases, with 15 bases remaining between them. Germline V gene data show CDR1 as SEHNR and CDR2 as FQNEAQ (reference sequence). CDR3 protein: CASSINDRVSPLHF. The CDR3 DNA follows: TGTGCCAGCAGTATAAATGACCGGGTTTCACCCCTCCACTTT.

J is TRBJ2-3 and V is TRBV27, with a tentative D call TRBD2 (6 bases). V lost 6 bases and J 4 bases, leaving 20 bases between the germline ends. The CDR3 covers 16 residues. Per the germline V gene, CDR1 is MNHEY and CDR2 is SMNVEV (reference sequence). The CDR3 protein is CASSVRGGINADTQYF. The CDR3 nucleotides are TGTGCCAGCAGCGTACGTGGGGGGATTAACGCAGATACGCAGTATTTT.

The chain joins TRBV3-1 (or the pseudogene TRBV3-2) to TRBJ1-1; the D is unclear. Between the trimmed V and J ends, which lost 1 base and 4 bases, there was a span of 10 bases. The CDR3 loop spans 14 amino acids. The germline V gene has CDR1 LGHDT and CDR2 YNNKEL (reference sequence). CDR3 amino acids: CASSQADGSTEAFF. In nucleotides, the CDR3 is TGTGCCAGCAGCCAAGCCGACGGGAGCACTGAAGCTTTCTTT.

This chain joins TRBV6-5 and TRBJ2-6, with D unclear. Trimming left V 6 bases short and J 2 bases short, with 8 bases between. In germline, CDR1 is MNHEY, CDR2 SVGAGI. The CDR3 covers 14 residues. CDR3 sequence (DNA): TGTGCCAGCAGAGAGGTAACTGGGGCCAACGTCCTGACTTTC. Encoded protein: CASREVTGANVLTF.

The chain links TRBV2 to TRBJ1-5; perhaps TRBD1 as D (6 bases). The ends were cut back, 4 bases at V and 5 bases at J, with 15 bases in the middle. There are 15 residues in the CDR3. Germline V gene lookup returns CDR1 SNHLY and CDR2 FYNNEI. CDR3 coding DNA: TGTGCCAGCAGTGCAGGGGATCCCACCCATCAGCCCCAGCATTTT. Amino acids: CASSAGDPTHQPQHF.

CDR3 coding DNA: TGTGCCAGCAGTCGCACGGGGGTTGGTGGGGCCAACGTCCTGACTTTC. Protein sequence: CASSRTGVGGANVLTF. The V gene is TRBV28, the J gene TRBJ2-6; D perhaps matches TRBD2 (6 bases). From germline, CDR1 is MDHEN and CDR2 SYDVKM. V was cut by 5 bases and J by 3 bases, with 14 bases left in between. The CDR3 sequence is 16 residues long.

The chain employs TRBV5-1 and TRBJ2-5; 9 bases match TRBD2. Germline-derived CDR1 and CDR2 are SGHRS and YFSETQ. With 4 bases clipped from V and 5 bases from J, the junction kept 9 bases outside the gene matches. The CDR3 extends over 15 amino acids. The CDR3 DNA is TGCGCCAGCAGCCCAGCGGGAGGCCCACGGGAGACCCAGTACTTC. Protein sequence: CASSPAGGPRETQYF. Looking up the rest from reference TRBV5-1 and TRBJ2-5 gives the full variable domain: KAGVTQTPRYLIKTRGQQVTLSCSPISGHRSVSWYQQTPGQGLQFLFEYFSETQRNKGNFPGRFSGRQFSNSRSEMNVSTLELGDSALYLCASSPAGGPRETQYFGPGTRLLVL.

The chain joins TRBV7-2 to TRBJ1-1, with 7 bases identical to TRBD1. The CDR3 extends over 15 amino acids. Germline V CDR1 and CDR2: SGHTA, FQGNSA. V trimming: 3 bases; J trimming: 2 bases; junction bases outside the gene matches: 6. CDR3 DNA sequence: TGTGCCAGCAGCTTGGGGGACAGAGTAAACACTGAAGCTTTCTTT. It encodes CASSLGDRVNTEAFF.

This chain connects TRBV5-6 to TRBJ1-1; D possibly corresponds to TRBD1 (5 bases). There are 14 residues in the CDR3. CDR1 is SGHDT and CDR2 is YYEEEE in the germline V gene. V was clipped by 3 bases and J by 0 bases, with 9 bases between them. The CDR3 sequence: CASSWQGLNTEAFF. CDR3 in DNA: TGTGCCAGCAGCTGGCAGGGCCTGAACACTGAAGCTTTCTTT.

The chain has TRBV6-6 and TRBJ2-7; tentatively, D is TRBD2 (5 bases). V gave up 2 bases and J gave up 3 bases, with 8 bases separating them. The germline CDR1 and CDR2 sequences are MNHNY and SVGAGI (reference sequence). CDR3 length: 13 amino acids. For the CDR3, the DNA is TGTGCCAGCAGTTACCAAGGGAGCTACGAGCAGTACTTC. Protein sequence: CASSYQGSYEQYF.

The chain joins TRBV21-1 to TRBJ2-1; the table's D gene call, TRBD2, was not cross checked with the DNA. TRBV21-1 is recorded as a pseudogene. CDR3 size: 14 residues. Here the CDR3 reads CASSKVAGVNEQFF. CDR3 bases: TGTGCCAGCAGCAAAGTGGCGGGGGTCAATGAGCAGTTCTTC.

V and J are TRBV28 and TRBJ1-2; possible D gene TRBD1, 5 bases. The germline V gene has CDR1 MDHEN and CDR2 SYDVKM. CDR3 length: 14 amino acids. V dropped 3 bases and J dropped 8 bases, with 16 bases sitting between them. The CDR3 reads CASSFVQGVDGYTF. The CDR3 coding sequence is TGTGCCAGCAGTTTCGTCCAGGGTGTCGACGGCTACACCTTC.

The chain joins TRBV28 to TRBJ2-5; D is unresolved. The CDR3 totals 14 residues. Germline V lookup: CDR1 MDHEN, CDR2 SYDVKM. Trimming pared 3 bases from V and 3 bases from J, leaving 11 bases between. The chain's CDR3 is CASSFFWQKETQYF. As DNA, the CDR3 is TGTGCCAGCAGTTTTTTTTGGCAGAAAGAGACCCAGTACTTC.

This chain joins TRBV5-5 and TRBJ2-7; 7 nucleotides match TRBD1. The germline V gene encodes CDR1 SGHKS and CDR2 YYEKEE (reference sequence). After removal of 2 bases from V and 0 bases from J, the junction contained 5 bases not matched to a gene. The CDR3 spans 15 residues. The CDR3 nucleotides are TGTGCCAGCAGCTTCACGGGACAGAACTCCTACGAGCAGTACTTC. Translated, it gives CASSFTGQNSYEQYF.

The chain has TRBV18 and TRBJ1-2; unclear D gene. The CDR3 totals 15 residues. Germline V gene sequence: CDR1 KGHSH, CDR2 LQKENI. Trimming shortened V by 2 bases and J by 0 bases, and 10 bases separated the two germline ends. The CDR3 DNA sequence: TGTGCCAGCTCACCATCGCAGTTAACTAACTATGGCTACACCTTC. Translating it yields CASSPSQLTNYGYTF.

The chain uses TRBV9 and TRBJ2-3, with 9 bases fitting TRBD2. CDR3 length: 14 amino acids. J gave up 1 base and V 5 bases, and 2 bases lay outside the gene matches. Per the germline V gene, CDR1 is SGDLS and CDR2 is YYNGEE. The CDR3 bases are TGTGCCAGCAGTCGGACTAGCGGCACAGATACGCAGTATTTT. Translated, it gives CASSRTSGTDTQYF. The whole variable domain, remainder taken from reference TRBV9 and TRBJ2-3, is DSGVTQTPKHLITATGQRVTLRCSPRSGDLSVYWYQQSLDQGLQFLIQYYNGEERAKGNILERFSAQQFPDLHSELNLSSLELGDSALYFCASSRTSGTDTQYFGPGTRLTVL.

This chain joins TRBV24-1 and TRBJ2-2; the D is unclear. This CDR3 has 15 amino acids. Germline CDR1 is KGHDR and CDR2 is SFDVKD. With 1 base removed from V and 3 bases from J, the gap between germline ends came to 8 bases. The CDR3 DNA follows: TGTGCCACCAGTGATTTAAACAGTTACACCGGGGAGCTGTTTTTT. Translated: CATSDLNSYTGELFF.

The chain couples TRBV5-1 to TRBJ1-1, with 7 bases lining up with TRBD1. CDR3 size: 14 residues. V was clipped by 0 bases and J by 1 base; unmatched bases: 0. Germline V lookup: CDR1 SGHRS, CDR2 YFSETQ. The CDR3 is CASSLGDRNTEAFF. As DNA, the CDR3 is TGCGCCAGCAGCTTGGGGGACAGGAACACTGAAGCTTTCTTT. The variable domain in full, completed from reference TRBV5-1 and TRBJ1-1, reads KAGVTQTPRYLIKTRGQQVTLSCSPISGHRSVSWYQQTPGQGLQFLFEYFSETQRNKGNFPGRFSGRQFSNSRSEMNVSTLELGDSALYLCASSLGDRNTEAFFGQGTRLTVV.

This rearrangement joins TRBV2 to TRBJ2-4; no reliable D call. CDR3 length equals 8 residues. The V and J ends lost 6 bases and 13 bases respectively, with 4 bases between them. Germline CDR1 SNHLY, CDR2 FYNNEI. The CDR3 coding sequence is TGTGCCAGCAGCCCACAGTACTTC. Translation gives CASSPQYF.

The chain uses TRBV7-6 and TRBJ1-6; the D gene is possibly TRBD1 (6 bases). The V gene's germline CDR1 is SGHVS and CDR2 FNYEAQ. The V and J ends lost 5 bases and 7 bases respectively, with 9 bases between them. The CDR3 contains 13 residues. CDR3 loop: CASSKTGNSPLHF. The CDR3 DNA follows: TGTGCCAGCAGCAAAACAGGGAATTCACCCCTCCACTTT.

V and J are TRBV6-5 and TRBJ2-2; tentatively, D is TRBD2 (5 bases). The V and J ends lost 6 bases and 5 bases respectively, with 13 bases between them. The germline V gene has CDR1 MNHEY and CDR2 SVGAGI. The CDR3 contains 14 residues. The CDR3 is CASRLHGLTGELFF. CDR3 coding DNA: TGTGCCAGCAGACTCCATGGACTGACCGGGGAGCTGTTTTTT.

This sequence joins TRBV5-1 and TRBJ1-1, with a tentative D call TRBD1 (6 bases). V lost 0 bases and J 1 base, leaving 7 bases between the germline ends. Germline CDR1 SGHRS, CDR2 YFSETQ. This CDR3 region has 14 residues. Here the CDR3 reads CASSLEDRNTEAFF. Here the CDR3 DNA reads TGCGCCAGCAGCTTGGAGGACAGGAACACTGAAGCTTTCTTT.

CDR3 sequence (DNA): TGTGCCAGCAGGGGGCGGATGGGGCCCCAGCATTTT. This sequence encodes CASRGRMGPQHF. This chain links TRBV7-2 with TRBJ1-5; the D gene is possibly TRBD1 (5 bases). The CDR3 is 12 residues long. Deletions cut 6 bases from V and 9 bases from J, with 12 bases between. CDR1 and CDR2 from the germline V gene are SGHTA and FQGNSA.

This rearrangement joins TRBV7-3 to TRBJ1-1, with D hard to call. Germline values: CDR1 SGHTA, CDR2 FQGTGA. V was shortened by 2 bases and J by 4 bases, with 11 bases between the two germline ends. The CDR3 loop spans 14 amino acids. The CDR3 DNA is TGTGCCAGCAGCTTAGCGAACAGCGGCACTGAAGCTTTCTTT. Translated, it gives CASSLANSGTEAFF. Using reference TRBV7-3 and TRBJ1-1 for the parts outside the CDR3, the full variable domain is GAGVSQTPSNKVTEKGKYVELRCDPISGHTALYWYRQSLGQGPEFLIYFQGTGAADDSGLPNDRFFAVRPEGSVSTLKIQRTERGDSAVYLCASSLANSGTEAFFGQGTRLTVV.

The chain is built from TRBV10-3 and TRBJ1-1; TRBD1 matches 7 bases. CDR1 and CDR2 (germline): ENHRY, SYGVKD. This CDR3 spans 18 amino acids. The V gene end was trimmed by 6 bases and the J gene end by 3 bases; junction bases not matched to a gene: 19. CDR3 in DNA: TGTGCCATCAGGGGTAGGGACAGCCATCCGGACGTGGACACTGAAGCTTTCTTT. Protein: CAIRGRDSHPDVDTEAFF.

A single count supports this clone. DNA of the CDR3: TGTGCCAGTAGTCGTTCAGGGGGCAATCAGCCCCAGCATTTT. This codes for CASSRSGGNQPQHF. The rearrangement uses TRBV19 and TRBJ1-5, with a possible D match to TRBD1 (6 bases). This CDR3 contains 14 residues. Trimming cost V 5 bases and J 2 bases, with 10 bases left between them. The germline CDR1 and CDR2 sequences are LNHDA and SQIVND (reference sequence).

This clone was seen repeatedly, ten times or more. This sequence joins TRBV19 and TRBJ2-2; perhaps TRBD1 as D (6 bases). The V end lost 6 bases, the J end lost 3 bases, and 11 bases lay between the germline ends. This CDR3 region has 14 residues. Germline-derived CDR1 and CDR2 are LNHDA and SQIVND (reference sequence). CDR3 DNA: TGTGCCAGTAGGAAGGACAGAGACACCGGGGAGCTGTTTTTT. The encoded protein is CASRKDRDTGELFF.

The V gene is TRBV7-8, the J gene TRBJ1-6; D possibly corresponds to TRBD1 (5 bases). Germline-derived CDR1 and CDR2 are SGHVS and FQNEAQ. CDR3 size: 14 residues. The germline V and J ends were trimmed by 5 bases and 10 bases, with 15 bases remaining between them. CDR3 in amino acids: CASSLQAQQSPLHF. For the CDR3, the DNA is TGTGCCAGCAGCCTACAGGCTCAGCAGTCACCCCTCCACTTT.